One and the same sample provided the 30 T cell receptor beta chains below, sequenced in a study of prognosis after radiotherapy for stage I lung cancer. Genomic DNA served as the source from which two-round multiplex PCR generated TCR beta CDR3 amplicons. First-round PCR amplification was performed with primers specific to each TRBV and TRBJ gene. TCRdb re-derived calls from the multiplex PCR reads in MiXCR, one entry per CDR3 protein. The data contain over 25,000 distinct CDR3 sequences, 46% of them seen just once; the ten biggest clones take up about 15%. This specimen consisted of PBMCs, obtained before or after stereotactic body radiation therapy (not recorded which). The receptors derive from a donor at least 50 years old with non-small cell lung cancer.

This chain links TRBV9 with TRBJ2-2, with D unclear. The CDR3 runs 17 residues. V was pared by 3 bases and J by 14 bases, with 29 bases between. Germline lookup yields CDR1 SGDLS and CDR2 YYNGEE. DNA for the CDR3: TGTGCCAGCAGCGACCCCCGGGCTCCCCAATTGGCCGGGCATCTGTTTTTT. It codes for CASSDPRAPQLAGHLFF.

This clonotype was seen repeatedly, ten times or more. The chain joins TRBV5-1 to TRBJ2-5, with D perhaps TRBD1 (5 bases). V shed 0 bases and J shed 5 bases, with 17 bases lying between them. The CDR3 is 16 residues long. CDR1 and CDR2 (germline): SGHRS, YFSETQ. CDR3 DNA sequence: TGCGCCAGCAGCTTGGCTATGAGTGGGGCCGGGGAGACCCAGTACTTC. This encodes CASSLAMSGAGETQYF.

The sample holds many counts of this clonotype. This sequence joins TRBV5-1 and TRBJ1-1; TRBD1 matches 7 bases. Germline V gene data show CDR1 as SGHRS and CDR2 as YFSETQ. V dropped 4 bases and J dropped 7; count of bases not matched to a gene: 1. The CDR3 is 11 amino acids. The CDR3 sequence is CASSRDSEAFF. The CDR3 DNA follows: TGCGCCAGCAGCCGGGACAGTGAAGCTTTCTTT.

Many counts were recorded for this clonotype. Just one base apart from a much larger clone, this may be a read error. The DNA of the CDR3 is TGCGCCAGCAGCTTGGCAGGTGGCGGCCCGGGTGGCTACACCTTC. Translated: CASSLAGGGPGGYTF. The V call is TRBV5-1, the J call TRBJ1-2; D is undetermined. Germline assignment: CDR1 SGHRS and CDR2 YFSETQ. Trimming left V 0 bases short and J 7 bases short, with 16 bases between. The CDR3 length is 15 residues.

A note on this clonotype: Being one base from a much bigger clone, this may be a read error. This rearrangement joins TRBV29-1 to TRBJ2-3; D unresolved. The germline CDR1 and CDR2 sequences are SQVTM and ANQGSEA. The CDR3 consists of 11 residues. CDR3 DNA: TGCAGCTTTGAATGGGGAGATACGCAGTATTTT. Amino acids: CSFEWGDTQYF.

This clonotype showed up many times. This chain joins TRBV9 and TRBJ1-4; D is unclear. The CDR3 covers 15 residues. Germline values: CDR1 SGDLS, CDR2 YYNGEE. V shed 3 bases and J shed 7 bases, with 16 bases lying between them. As DNA, the CDR3 is TGTGCCAGCAGCGAAACGGGAGGCGTCGGTGAAAAACTGTTTTTT. Its protein is CASSETGGVGEKLFF.

This clonotype was counted a few times. This sequence may be a read error, since a much larger clone differs from it by one base. CDR3 region: CASGSLDRGRDEKLFF. The CDR3 bases are TGTGCCAGCGGCTCATTGGACAGGGGGCGGGATGAAAAACTGTTTTTT. This chain joins TRBV7-9 and TRBJ1-4, with 11 positions matching TRBD1. Germline V gives CDR1 SEHNR, CDR2 FQNEAQ (reference sequence). After removal of 8 bases from V and 6 bases from J, the junction contained 11 bases not matched to a gene. The length of the CDR3 is 16 residues.

The genes are TRBV11-2 and TRBJ2-3; the match to TRBD1 covers 7 bases. Trimming took 5 bases from V and 11 from J; bases not matched to a gene: 16. This CDR3 contains 15 residues. Germline V CDR1 and CDR2: SGHAT, FQNNGV. CDR3 in amino acids: CASSPQTGTVIKQYF. CDR3 DNA: TGTGCCAGCAGCCCACAAACTGGGACAGTGATTAAGCAGTATTTT.

This clonotype was detected many times. This rearrangement joins TRBV10-3 to TRBJ2-3, with TRBD2 matching 12 bases. The CDR3 has 17 residues. V shed 6 bases and J 0 bases; nucleotides not matched to a gene: 7. Germline CDR1 and CDR2: ENHRY and SYGVKD. The chain's CDR3 is CAIRKTSGGASTDTQYF. CDR3 bases: TGTGCCATCAGGAAGACTAGCGGGGGAGCGAGCACAGATACGCAGTATTTT.

This clonotype has at least ten counts. The rearrangement links TRBV5-8 to TRBJ1-5; 8 bases align to TRBD1. The V gene's germline CDR1 is SGHTS and CDR2 YDEGEE. V lost 2 bases to trimming and J lost 4 bases; unmatched junction nucleotides: 5. The CDR3 covers 15 residues. The CDR3 sequence: CASSFGTGINQPQHF. For the CDR3, the DNA is TGTGCCAGCAGCTTCGGGACAGGCATTAATCAGCCCCAGCATTTT. The full variable domain, with the rest looked up from reference TRBV5-8 and TRBJ1-5, is EAGVTQSPTHLIKTRGQQATLRCSPISGHTSVYWYQQALGLGLQFLLWYDEGEERNRGNFPPRFSGRQFPNYSSELNVNALELEDSALYLCASSFGTGINQPQHFGDGTRLSIL.

This clonotype was observed at least ten times. The CDR3 spells CSASGGASSYEQYF. The CDR3 region has the DNA TGCAGTGCTAGTGGGGGAGCCTCCTCCTACGAGCAGTACTTC. This chain links TRBV20-1 with TRBJ2-7; possibly TRBD1 or TRBD2 for D (5 bases each). Per the germline V gene, CDR1 is DFQATT and CDR2 is SNEGSKA (reference sequence). This CDR3 is 14 amino acids long. V shed 3 bases and J shed 0 bases, with 12 bases lying between them.

The genes are TRBV6-2 or TRBV6-3 and TRBJ2-1; weak D call: TRBD1 (6 bases). The CDR3 runs 17 residues. V lost 7 bases and J lost 7, with 26 bases in between. Germline CDR1 is MNHEY and CDR2 is SVGEGT. CDR3 in amino acids: CASILKGVGQFLNEQFF. CDR3 bases: TGTGCCAGCATCCTAAAGGGGGTGGGTCAGTTTTTGAATGAGCAGTTCTTC.

This clonotype came up many times. The V call is TRBV5-1, the J call TRBJ2-3; D gene unclear. Germline CDR1 SGHRS, CDR2 YFSETQ. There are 16 residues in the CDR3. Between the trimmed V and J ends, which lost 0 bases and 4 bases, there was a span of 15 bases. The CDR3 DNA sequence: TGCGCCAGCAGCTTGGAAGTAGGCCCGGCGGCAGATACGCAGTATTTT. It is translated as CASSLEVGPAADTQYF. The variable domain in full, completed from reference TRBV5-1 and TRBJ2-3, reads KAGVTQTPRYLIKTRGQQVTLSCSPISGHRSVSWYQQTPGQGLQFLFEYFSETQRNKGNFPGRFSGRQFSNSRSEMNVSTLELGDSALYLCASSLEVGPAADTQYFGPGTRLTVL.

This clonotype was recorded at least ten times. The chain joins TRBV6-1 to TRBJ2-4; tentatively, D is TRBD2 (5 bases). The V gene lost 6 bases and the J gene lost 7 bases, with 13 bases spanning the gap. Germline CDR1 MNHNS, CDR2 SASEGT. This CDR3 is 13 amino acids long. The CDR3 DNA reads as TGTGCCAGCAGAACCGGACTGTACAACATTCAGTACTTC. Protein: CASRTGLYNIQYF.

This sequence joins TRBV27 and TRBJ2-1; a possible D gene is TRBD1 (5 bases). Trimming removed 3 bases at V and 6 bases at J, with 9 bases between. The length of the CDR3 is 13 residues. The germline gives CDR1 MNHEY, CDR2 SMNVEV (reference sequence). The CDR3 loop reads CASSFRTPNEQFF. The DNA of the CDR3 is TGTGCCAGCAGTTTTCGGACACCCAATGAGCAGTTCTTC.

The rearrangement uses TRBV20-1 and TRBJ2-3, with D possibly matching TRBD1 (5 bases). The germline V gene has CDR1 DFQATT and CDR2 SNEGSKA (reference sequence). The CDR3 is 15 residues long. Trimming took 4 bases from V and 2 from J, leaving 16 bases between them. The CDR3 loop reads CSATGAGAFTDTQYF. CDR3 in DNA: TGCAGTGCTACTGGGGCAGGAGCTTTCACAGATACGCAGTATTTT.

This rearrangement joins TRBV6-1 to TRBJ1-1, with a weak D call TRBD1 (5 bases). V lost 7 bases, J lost 1 base, and 10 bases lay in between. CDR1 is MNHNS, CDR2 SASEGT, per germline. The CDR3 has 13 residues. The CDR3 protein is CASKGTENTEAFF. The CDR3, as DNA: TGTGCCAGCAAAGGGACCGAGAACACTGAAGCTTTCTTT.

About this clonotype: Compared with germline, one end of the junction differs, possibly owing to a read error. V usage is TRBV6-5 and J usage is TRBJ2-3; D is ambiguous. CDR3 length equals 16 residues. Per the germline V gene, CDR1 is MNHEY and CDR2 is SVGAGI. The chain's CDR3 is CASSYSWTEIKDKQYF. The CDR3 DNA follows: TGTGCCAGCAGTTACTCCTGGACGGAAATCAAAGATAAGCAGTATTTT.

This clonotype has ten or more counts. The chain recombines TRBV5-4 with TRBJ2-2, with 7 positions matching TRBD2. The V and J ends lost 4 bases and 1 base, in that order; junction bases with no gene match: 7. Germline-derived CDR1 and CDR2 are SGHNT and YYREEE (reference sequence). The length of the CDR3 is 16 residues. The CDR3 coding sequence is TGTGCCAGCAGCACCTCCGGGGGGATGAACACCGGGGAGCTGTTTTTT. Residues: CASSTSGGMNTGELFF.

This clonotype was detected many times. J is TRBJ1-2 and V is TRBV7-9; the D is unclear. Germline CDR1 SEHNR, CDR2 FQNEAQ (reference sequence). CDR3 length: 15 amino acids. V was shortened by 3 bases and J by 0 bases, with 11 bases between the two germline ends. The CDR3 is CASSFWDRANYGYTF. The CDR3 region has the DNA TGTGCCAGCAGCTTTTGGGATCGTGCTAACTATGGCTACACCTTC.

This clonotype was recorded many times. The chain combines TRBV7-9 with TRBJ2-1; 7 positions agree with TRBD2. Trimming at V came to 1 base and at J to 10 bases, leaving 13 bases not matched to a gene. Germline V gene sequence: CDR1 SEHNR, CDR2 FQNEAQ (reference sequence). This CDR3 has 16 residues. CDR3 amino acids: CASSLDSGTNLREQFF. Here the CDR3 DNA reads TGTGCCAGCAGCTTAGACAGCGGGACGAACCTAAGGGAGCAGTTCTTC.

Worth noting for this clonotype: With only one base between it and a far larger clone, this is likely a read error. This chain connects TRBV6-4 to TRBJ1-5; 7 bases are a match to TRBD1. CDR1 is MRHNA, CDR2 SNTAGT, per germline. The V and J ends lost 6 bases and 6 bases, in that order; junction bases with no gene match: 8. This CDR3 has 14 amino acids. CDR3 sequence: CASRLTGEVQPQHF. The CDR3 nucleotides are TGTGCCAGCAGACTCACAGGGGAGGTTCAGCCCCAGCATTTT.

This clonotype has a single count. It differs at one base from a far larger clone, so likely a read error. This chain connects TRBV6-4 to TRBJ1-3, with 8 bases fitting TRBD1. CDR3 size: 13 residues. Germline CDR1 is MRHNA and CDR2 is SNTAGT. DNA for the CDR3: TGTGCCAGCAGGCAGACAGGGGTTGGCACCGTATATTTT. Translated, it gives CASRQTGVGTVYF.

A note on this clonotype: This likely came from a read error, as a far larger clone is one base away. This is likely a read error, given that the CDR3 carries no conserved phenylalanine or tryptophan at its end. The chain recombines TRBV5-8 with TRBJ2-5; D is uncertain. TRBJ2-1 explains the end of the DNA better; the J call may be wrong. The CDR3 runs to 16 residues. Germline assignment: CDR1 SGHTS and CDR2 YDEGEE. This CDR3 is CASSLTLTVNYNEQFL. The CDR3 DNA reads TGTGCCAGCAGCTTAACTCTAACGGTGAATTACAATGAGCAGTTCCTC.

By its share, this clonotype is medium-sized. The chain is built from TRBV12-3 or TRBV12-4 and TRBJ2-7; 11 bases fit TRBD1. Trimming at V came to 6 bases and at J to 3 bases, leaving 4 bases not matched to a gene. This CDR3 region has 14 residues. The CDR3 bases are TGTGCCAGCAGCCTCGGGACAGGGGGCTACGAGCAGTACTTC. Encoded protein: CASSLGTGGYEQYF.

This clonotype was picked up a small number of times. This sequence joins TRBV5-6 and TRBJ2-2; no firm D call. The germline CDR1 and CDR2 sequences are SGHDT and YYEEEE. V dropped 1 base and J dropped 4 bases, with 8 bases sitting between them. This CDR3 is built from 14 residues. CDR3 protein: CASSLLSVTGELFF. CDR3 bases: TGTGCCAGCAGCTTGTTATCCGTCACCGGGGAGCTGTTTTTT.

By sample share, this clonotype is medium-sized. The chain carries TRBV6-8 and TRBJ1-3, with 8 nucleotides matching TRBD1. The J segment lost 0 bases and the V segment lost 2 bases, leaving 3 bases of the junction unmatched. CDR1 is MNHGY and CDR2 is SAAAGT in the germline V gene. CDR3 length equals 16 residues. The CDR3: CASSYEGTGSGNTIYF. In DNA, the CDR3 is TGTGCCAGCAGTTACGAGGGGACAGGCTCTGGAAACACCATATATTTT.

This clonotype was recorded at least ten times. The rearrangement links TRBV29-1 to TRBJ1-1, with a weak D call TRBD1 (6 bases). This CDR3 is 15 amino acids long. Deletions cut 4 bases from V and 4 bases from J, with 19 bases between. Germline values: CDR1 SQVTM, CDR2 ANQGSEA. CDR3 residues: CSVGGRGGSGTEAFF. The CDR3 DNA sequence: TGCAGCGTTGGCGGGAGGGGGGGGAGCGGCACTGAAGCTTTCTTT.

A note on this clonotype: One end of the junction is discordant with germline, which a read error may explain. V usage is TRBV28 and J usage is TRBJ1-6, with a possible D match to TRBD1 (6 bases). CDR3 length: 14 residues. Germline assignment: CDR1 MDHEN and CDR2 SYDVKM. CDR3 sequence: CASSFPKGGTGTFF. For the CDR3, the DNA is TGTGCCAGCAGTTTCCCCAAGGGGGGCACTGGAACTTTCTTT.

On this clonotype itself: A far bigger clonotype differs at one base, so this is likely a read error. V is TRBV6-5 and J is TRBJ2-7, with D unresolved. CDR3 length equals 16 residues. Germline V gene lookup returns CDR1 MNHEY and CDR2 SVGAGI. DNA of the CDR3: TGTGTCAGCAGGCGACTCGGTGGCAACTCGCGCTACGAGCAGTACTTC. It is translated as CVSRRLGGNSRYEQYF.